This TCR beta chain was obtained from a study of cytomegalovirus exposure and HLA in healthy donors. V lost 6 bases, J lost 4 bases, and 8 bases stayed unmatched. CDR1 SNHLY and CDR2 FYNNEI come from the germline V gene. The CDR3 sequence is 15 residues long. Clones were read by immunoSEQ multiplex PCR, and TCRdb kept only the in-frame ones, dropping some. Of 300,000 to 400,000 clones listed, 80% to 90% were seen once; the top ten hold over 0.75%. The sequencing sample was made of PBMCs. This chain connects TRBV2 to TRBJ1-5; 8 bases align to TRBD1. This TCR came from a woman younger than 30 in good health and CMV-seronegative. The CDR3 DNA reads TGTGCCAGCAGAAGGGACAGGTCGGGGAATCAGCCCCAGCATTTT. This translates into CASRRDRSGNQPQHF.